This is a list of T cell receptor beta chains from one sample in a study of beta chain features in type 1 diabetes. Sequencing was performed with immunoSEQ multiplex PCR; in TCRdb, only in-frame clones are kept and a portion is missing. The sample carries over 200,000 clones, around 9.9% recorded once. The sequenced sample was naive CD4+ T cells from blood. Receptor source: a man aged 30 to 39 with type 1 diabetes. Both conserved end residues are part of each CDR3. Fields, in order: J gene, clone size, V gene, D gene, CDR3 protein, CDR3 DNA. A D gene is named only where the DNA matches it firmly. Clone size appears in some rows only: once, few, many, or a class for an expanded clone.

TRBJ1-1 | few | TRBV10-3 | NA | CAIMGTSNTEAFF | TGTGCCATCATGGGGACAAGTAACACTGAAGCTTTCTTT
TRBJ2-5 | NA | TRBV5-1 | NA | CASSRTGQETQYF | TGCGCCAGCAGCAGAACAGGGCAAGAGACCCAGTACTTC
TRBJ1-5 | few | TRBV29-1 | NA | CSVGGGYSNQPQHF | TGCAGCGTTGGAGGGGGTTATAGCAATCAGCCCCAGCATTTT
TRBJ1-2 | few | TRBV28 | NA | CATPPYPLNYGYTF | TGTGCCACCCCACCCTATCCGCTTAACTATGGCTACACCTTC
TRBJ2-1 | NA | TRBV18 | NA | CASSPPFGSWSGNEQFF | TGTGCCAGCTCACCTCCTTTTGGGAGTTGGTCAGGCAATGAGCAGTTCTTC
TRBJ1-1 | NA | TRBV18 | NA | CASRYEMNTEAFF | TGTGCCAGCCGGTACGAGATGAACACTGAAGCTTTCTTT
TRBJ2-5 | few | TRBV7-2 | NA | CASSSVETQYF | TGTGCCAGCAGCTCGGTAGAGACCCAGTACTTC
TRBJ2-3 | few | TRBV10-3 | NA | CAISDPGKLAVDTQYF | TGTGCCATCAGTGATCCCGGGAAACTAGCAGTAGATACGCAGTATTTT
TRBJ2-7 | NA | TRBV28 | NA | CASTTPGDHEQYF | TGTGCCAGCACCACCCCGGGGGATCACGAGCAGTACTTC
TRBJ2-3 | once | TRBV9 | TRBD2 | CASSRKLAGGGDTQYF | TGTGCCAGCAGCCGTAAACTAGCGGGGGGTGGAGATACGCAGTATTTT
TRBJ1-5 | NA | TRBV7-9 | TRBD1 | CASSPWTGIGSNQPQHF | TGTGCCAGCAGCCCATGGACAGGGATTGGGAGCAATCAGCCCCAGCATTTT
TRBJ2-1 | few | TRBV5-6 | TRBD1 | CASSFDRVSYNEQFF | TGTGCCAGCAGCTTCGACAGGGTTTCCTACAATGAGCAGTTCTTC
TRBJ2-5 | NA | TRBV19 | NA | CASSMSGTQYF | TGTGCCAGTAGTATGTCCGGGACCCAGTACTTC
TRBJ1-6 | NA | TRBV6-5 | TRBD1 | CASSETGFNSPLHF | TGTGCCAGCAGCGAGACAGGGTTCAATTCACCCCTCCACTTT